The clone carrying this T cell receptor beta chain appeared a few times. Its specificity is unknown. TCRdb re-analysed the RT-PCR reads in MiXCR, keeping a single row per CDR3 protein. Seen here are 650,000 or so distinct CDR3 sequences, about 15% observed once, and the top ten hold about 7.4%. Deletions cut 0 bases from V and 2 bases from J, with 14 bases between. Germline V gives CDR1 LGHNA, CDR2 YSLEER. The CDR3 covers 16 residues. This specimen belongs to a study of response to subunit inactivated influenza vaccine. Study-wide findings and caveats: The authors proposed limited new T cell recruitment per seasonal influenza vaccination.

The origin of this receptor is a man in his fifties who received an inactivated influenza vaccine. The sequencing used PBMCs from blood, collected 14 days before vaccination. The rearrangement joins TRBV4-3 to TRBJ2-7; either TRBD1 or TRBD2 may fit D (6 bases each). CDR3 in DNA: TGCGCCAGCAGCCAAGATCCCGGAGGGGGGACCTACGAGCAGTACTTC. The encoded protein is CASSQDPGGGTYEQYF.